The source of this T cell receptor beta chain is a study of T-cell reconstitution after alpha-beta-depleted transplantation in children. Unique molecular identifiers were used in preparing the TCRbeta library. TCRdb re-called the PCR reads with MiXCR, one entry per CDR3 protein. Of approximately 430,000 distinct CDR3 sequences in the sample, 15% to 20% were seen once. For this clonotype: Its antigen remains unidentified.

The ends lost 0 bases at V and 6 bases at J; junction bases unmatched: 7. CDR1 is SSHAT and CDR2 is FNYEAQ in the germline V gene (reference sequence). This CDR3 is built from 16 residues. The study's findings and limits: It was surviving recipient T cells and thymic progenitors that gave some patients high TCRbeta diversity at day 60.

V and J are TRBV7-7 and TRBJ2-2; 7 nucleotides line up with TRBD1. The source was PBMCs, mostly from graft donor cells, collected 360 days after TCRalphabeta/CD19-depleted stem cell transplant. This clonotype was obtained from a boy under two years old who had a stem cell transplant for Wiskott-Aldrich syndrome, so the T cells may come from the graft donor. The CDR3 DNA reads TGTGCCAGCAGCTTAGCCGACAGGGTGGGGTCCGGGGAGCTGTTTTTT. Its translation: CASSLADRVGSGELFF.